The present entry profiles one T cell receptor beta chain with its context. The V and J ends lost 1 base and 3 bases respectively, with 10 bases between them. CDR1 and CDR2 from the germline V gene are SEHNR and FQNEAQ (reference sequence). CDR3 length equals 14 residues. The sample belongs to a study of blood T cell repertoires in COVID-19. Using immunoSEQ multiplex PCR, the repertoire was profiled, and TCRdb retains in-frame clones only, with some absent. This table has almost 200,000 clones, 89% appearing once. Either two negative PCRs, clearance, or symptom resolution qualified Cohort 3 donors as recovered.

Sequencing used PBMCs or T cells enriched from blood (not recorded which). The chain combines TRBV7-9 with TRBJ2-7; TRBD2 is a possible D gene (5 bases). The TCR comes from a young woman who had recovered from COVID-19. In DNA, the CDR3 is TGTGCCAGCAGCTTAGTTGGGGAGCGCTACGAGCAGTACTTC. Protein: CASSLVGERYEQYF.